The clone carrying this T cell receptor (beta chain) came up a few times. Its matching antigen is unknown. Germline lookup yields CDR1 ENHRY and CDR2 SYGVKD. Trimming took 6 bases from V and 3 from J, leaving 10 bases between them. CDR3 length: 13 residues. Researchers used 5'RACE with constant-segment primers to make TCR alpha and TCR beta cDNA libraries that carry sample barcodes and UMIs. TCRdb re-analysed the 5' RACE reads in MiXCR, keeping a single row per CDR3 protein. Found here are a few hundred thousand distinct CDR3 sequences, around 21% of them singletons; the top ten hold about an eighth. This specimen comes from a study of T-cell memory formation after mild COVID-19. Study context: Largely, the TCR clusters proved donor specific.

Findings of the study overall: There were some responding clones in pre-infection memory, which suggested that cross-reactive memory had joined. CD4+ clones that contracted lay mainly in CM and EM; CD8+ ones lay in EMRA.

Material: PBMCs or a T cell subset sorted from them (not recorded which). The sequence came from an adult woman who had mild COVID-19 (a few samples of this study predate the infection). Cell type and time point are not known. The J gene is TRBJ2-3, the V gene TRBV10-3; D is ambiguous. The CDR3 DNA is TGTGCCATCAGACCTTTTGGGACAGATACGCAGTATTTT. As protein: CAIRPFGTDTQYF.